This TCR beta chain was obtained from a study of cytomegalovirus exposure and HLA in healthy donors. Overall study context: In a previous analysis, 110 million or so unique TCR beta sequences were found from 150 million to 200 million T cells.

Amplification used 60 Vbeta primers and 13 Jbeta primers. Generated by immunoSEQ multiplex PCR, the TCRdb table keeps only in-frame clones and is missing some. Of around 200,000 clones listed, 75% to 80% were seen once; the top ten hold 1.5% to 2%. Germline V gene data show CDR1 as MRHNA and CDR2 as SNTAGT. With 5 bases removed from V and 5 bases from J, the gap between germline ends came to 12 bases. The CDR3 loop spans 13 amino acids. Study-wide results and limits: Data from an earlier analysis indicated that most TCR beta V segments were productive either about 87% or about 30% of the time.

About this clone: The antigen is not known.

This sequence originates from a man aged 18 to 35 in good health and CMV-seronegative. The sequencing input was PBMCs. This rearrangement joins TRBV6-4 to TRBJ1-2; the D gene is possibly TRBD1 (5 bases). Written as DNA, the CDR3 is TGTGCCAGCAGTCAGGGAAAAGGGTATGGCTACACCTTC. Protein: CASSQGKGYGYTF.